This paragraph reports one T cell receptor (beta chain). This sample is part of a study of blood T cell repertoires in COVID-19. Looking at the study overall: The United States, Italy and Spain supplied acute and convalescent COVID-19 samples.

V lost 3 bases and J lost 1, with 22 bases in between. This CDR3 region has 20 residues. Germline assignment: CDR1 LNHDA and CDR2 SQIVND (reference sequence). TCRdb's table, derived via immunoSEQ multiplex PCR, lists solely in-frame clones and lacks some. Among hundreds of thousands of clones, 90% were seen once, and the ten largest hold around 0.97%. The genes are TRBV19 and TRBJ2-6; D ambiguous. Material: peripheral blood. The receptor comes from a woman aged 40 to 49 with COVID-19, enrolled during active disease. The CDR3 reads CASSIVDLSQTHSGANVLTF. For the CDR3, the DNA is TGTGCCAGTAGTATCGTAGACCTTAGTCAGACACATTCTGGGGCCAACGTCCTGACTTTC.